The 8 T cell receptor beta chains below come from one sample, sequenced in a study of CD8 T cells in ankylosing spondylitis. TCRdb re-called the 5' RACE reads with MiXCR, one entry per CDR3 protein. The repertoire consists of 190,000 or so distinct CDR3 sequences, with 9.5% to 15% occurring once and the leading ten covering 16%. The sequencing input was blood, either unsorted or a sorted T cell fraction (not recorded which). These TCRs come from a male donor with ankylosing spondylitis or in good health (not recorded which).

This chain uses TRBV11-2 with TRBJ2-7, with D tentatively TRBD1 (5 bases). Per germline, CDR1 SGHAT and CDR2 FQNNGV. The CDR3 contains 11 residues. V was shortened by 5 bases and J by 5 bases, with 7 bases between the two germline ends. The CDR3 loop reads CASSPGNEQYF. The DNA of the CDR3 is TGTGCCAGCAGCCCAGGGAACGAGCAGTACTTC.

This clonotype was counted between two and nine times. The chain's CDR3 is CASSDRVEQFF. The CDR3 DNA follows: TGTGCCAGCAGCGACAGGGTTGAGCAGTTCTTC. V gene TRBV7-6 combines with J gene TRBJ2-1, with TRBD1 matching over 7 bases. The CDR3 is 11 residues long. With 5 bases clipped from V and 9 bases from J, the junction kept 1 base outside the gene matches. Looked up from germline, CDR1 is SGHVS and CDR2 is FNYEAQ.

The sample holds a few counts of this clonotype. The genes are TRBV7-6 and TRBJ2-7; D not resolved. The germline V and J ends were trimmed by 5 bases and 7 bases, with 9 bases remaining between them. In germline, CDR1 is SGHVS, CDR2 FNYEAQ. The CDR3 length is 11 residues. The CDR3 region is CASSHDEEQYF. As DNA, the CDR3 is TGTGCCAGCAGCCACGACGAGGAGCAGTACTTC.

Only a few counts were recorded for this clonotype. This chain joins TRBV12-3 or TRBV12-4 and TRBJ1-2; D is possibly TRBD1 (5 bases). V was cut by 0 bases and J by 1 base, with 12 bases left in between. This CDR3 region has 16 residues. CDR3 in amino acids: CASSLAWTTGNYGYTF. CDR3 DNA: TGTGCCAGCAGTTTAGCGTGGACAACCGGTAACTATGGCTACACCTTC.

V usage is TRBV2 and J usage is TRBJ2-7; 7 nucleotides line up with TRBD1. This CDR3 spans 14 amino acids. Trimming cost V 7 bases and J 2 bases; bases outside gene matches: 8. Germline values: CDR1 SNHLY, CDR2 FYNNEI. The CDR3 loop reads CASTEDRDPYEQYF. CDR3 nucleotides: TGTGCCAGCACAGAAGACAGGGACCCCTACGAGCAGTACTTC. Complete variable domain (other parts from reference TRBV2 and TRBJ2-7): EPEVTQTPSHQVTQMGQEVILRCVPISNHLYFYWYRQILGQKVEFLVSFYNNEISEKSEIFDDQFSVERPDGSNFTLKIRSTKLEDSAMYFCASTEDRDPYEQYFGPGTRLTVT.

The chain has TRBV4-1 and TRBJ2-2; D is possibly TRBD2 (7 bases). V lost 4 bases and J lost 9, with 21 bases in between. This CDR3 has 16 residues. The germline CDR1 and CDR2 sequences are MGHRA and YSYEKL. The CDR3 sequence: CASSLPTSLGAWELFF. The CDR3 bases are TGCGCCAGCAGCCTTCCGACTAGCTTGGGGGCCTGGGAGCTGTTTTTT.

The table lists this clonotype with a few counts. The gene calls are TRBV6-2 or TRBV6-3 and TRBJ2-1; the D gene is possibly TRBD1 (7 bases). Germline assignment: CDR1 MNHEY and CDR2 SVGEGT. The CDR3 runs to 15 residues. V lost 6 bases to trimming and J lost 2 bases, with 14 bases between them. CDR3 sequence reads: CASSPRGVAYNEQFF. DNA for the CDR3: TGTGCCAGCAGCCCCAGGGGGGTTGCCTACAATGAGCAGTTCTTC.

CDR3 nucleotide sequence: TGTGCCAGCAGCGTTAGCGGTGGGGATACGCAGTATTTT. It codes for CASSVSGGDTQYF. J is TRBJ2-3 and V is TRBV5-6, with D maybe TRBD2 (6 bases). This CDR3 is built from 13 residues. V was pared by 4 bases and J by 6 bases, with 12 bases between. Looked up from germline, CDR1 is SGHDT and CDR2 is YYEEEE.